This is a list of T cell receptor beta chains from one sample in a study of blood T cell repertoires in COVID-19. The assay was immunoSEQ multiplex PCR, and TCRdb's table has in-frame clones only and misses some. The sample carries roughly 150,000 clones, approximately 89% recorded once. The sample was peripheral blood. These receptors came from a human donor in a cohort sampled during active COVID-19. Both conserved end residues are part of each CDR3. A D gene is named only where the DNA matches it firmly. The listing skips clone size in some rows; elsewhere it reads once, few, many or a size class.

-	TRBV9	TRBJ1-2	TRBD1	CASSVLQGQGYTF	TGTGCCAGCAGCGTCCTTCAGGGACAGGGCTACACCTTC
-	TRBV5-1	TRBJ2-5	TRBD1	CASSYQGAPQETQYF	TGCGCCAGCAGCTATCAGGGGGCCCCTCAAGAGACCCAGTACTTC
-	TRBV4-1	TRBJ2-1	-	CASSQDALIEASLYNEQFF	TGCGCCAGCAGCCAAGATGCCCTTATTGAGGCGTCCCTGTACAATGAGCAGTTCTTC
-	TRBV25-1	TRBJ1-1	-	CASSEGGYHTEAFF	TGTGCCAGCAGTGAGGGGGGGTACCACACTGAAGCTTTCTTT
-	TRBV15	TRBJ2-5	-	CATSRDPYSEETQYF	TGTGCCACCAGCAGAGATCCCTACAGTGAAGAGACCCAGTACTTC
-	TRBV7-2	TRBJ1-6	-	CASSLVTDSPLHF	TGTGCCAGCAGCTTAGTGACAGATTCACCCCTCCACTTT
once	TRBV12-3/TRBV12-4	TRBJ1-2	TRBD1	CASSYGTGGGYTF	TGTGCCAGCAGTTACGGGACAGGGGGCGGCTACACCTTC
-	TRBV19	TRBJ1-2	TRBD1	CASSIDRGNYGYTF	TGTGCCAGTAGTATAGACAGGGGGAACTATGGCTACACCTTC
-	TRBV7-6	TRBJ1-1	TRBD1	CASSSTGGLTEAFF	TGTGCCAGCAGTTCCACAGGGGGCTTAACTGAAGCTTTCTTT
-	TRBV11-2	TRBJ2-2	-	CASSFLRGRRTGELFF	TGTGCCAGCAGCTTCCTCCGGGGGAGGAGGACCGGGGAGCTGTTTTTT
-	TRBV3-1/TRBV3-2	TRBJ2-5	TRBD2	CASSLSGGARETQYF	TGTGCCAGCAGCCTCAGCGGGGGGGCCCGGGAGACCCAGTACTTC
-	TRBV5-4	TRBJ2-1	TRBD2	CASSPSGGAPDEQFF	TGTGCCAGCAGTCCTAGCGGGGGGGCCCCGGATGAGCAGTTCTTC
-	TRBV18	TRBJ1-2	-	CASSPPRGPYGYTF	TGTGCCAGCTCCCCTCCCAGGGGTCCCTATGGCTACACCTTC
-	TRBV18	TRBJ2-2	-	CASSPRQKNTGELFF	TGTGCCAGCTCACCGCGGCAGAAAAACACCGGGGAGCTGTTTTTT
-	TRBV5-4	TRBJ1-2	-	CASSLVRSPTNGYTF	TGTGCCAGCAGCTTGGTACGGAGTCCAACAAATGGCTACACCTTC
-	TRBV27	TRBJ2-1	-	CASTRKDNEQFF	TGTGCCAGCACGAGGAAGGACAATGAGCAGTTCTTC
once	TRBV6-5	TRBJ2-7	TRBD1	CASNTGTGLSEQYF	TGTGCCAGCAACACCGGGACAGGGCTTTCCGAGCAGTACTTC
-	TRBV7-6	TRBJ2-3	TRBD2	CASSLVAGTTDTQYF	TGTGCCAGCAGCTTAGTAGCGGGGACCACAGATACGCAGTATTTT
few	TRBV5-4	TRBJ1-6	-	CASSRSGEGLSPLHF	TGTGCCAGCAGCCGAAGCGGGGAGGGACTTTCACCCCTCCACTTT